Listed here are 7 T cell receptor beta chains from one sample, sequenced in a study of preoperative IRX-2 immunotherapy in early breast cancer. Assay: immunoSEQ multiplex PCR; the TCRdb copy retains only in-frame clones and omits some. In the table there are roughly 34,000 clones, roughly nine tenths of which are singletons. The treatment denotes: preoperative locoregional IRX-2 cytokine immunotherapy. Sequenced here: tumor tissue, sampled after IRX-2 immunotherapy. Every receptor here comes from a human donor with breast cancer.

The CDR3 DNA is TGCGCCAGCAGCGCATTACAGATGGGTCTGGGTGAAAAACTGTTTTTT. Its translation: CASSALQMGLGEKLFF. The chain employs TRBV10-2 and TRBJ1-4; D gene unclear. This CDR3 region has 16 residues. Germline V gives CDR1 WSHSY, CDR2 SAAADI. Trimming pared 6 bases from V and 7 bases from J, leaving 21 bases between.

This sequence joins TRBV6-8 and TRBJ1-3; TRBD1 is a possible D gene (6 bases). Trimming removed 5 bases from V and 7 bases from J, with 18 bases in between. Germline assignment: CDR1 MNHGY and CDR2 SAAAGT. CDR3 size: 15 residues. The CDR3 sequence is CASSARQGMGNTIYF. CDR3 DNA sequence: TGTGCCAGCAGTGCGCGGCAGGGGATGGGGAACACCATATATTTT.

V and J are TRBV19 and TRBJ1-1; D uncertain. Trimming cost V 4 bases and J 3 bases, with 15 bases left between them. The CDR3 has 15 amino acids. CDR1 is LNHDA, CDR2 SQIVND, per germline (reference sequence). The DNA for the CDR3 is TGTGCCAGTAGTAGAACACCTACCGGGTACACTGAAGCTTTCTTT. It is translated as CASSRTPTGYTEAFF. The full variable domain, in which reference TRBV19 and TRBJ1-1 provide the parts outside the CDR3, is DGGITQSPKYLFRKEGQNVTLSCEQNLNHDAMYWYRQDPGQGLRLIYYSQIVNDFQKGDIAEGYSVSREKKESFPLTVTSAQKNPTAFYLCASSRTPTGYTEAFFGQGTRLTVV.

The gene calls are TRBV6-8 and TRBJ1-1; D remains unclear. Trimming took off 8 bases at V and 0 bases at J, with 13 bases between the two ends. Germline V gene lookup returns CDR1 MNHGY and CDR2 SAAAGT. The CDR3 contains 14 residues. As DNA, the CDR3 is TGTGCCAGCCAAACGGGAGGTATGAACACTGAAGCTTTCTTT. Translation gives CASQTGGMNTEAFF.

The chain recombines TRBV30 with TRBJ2-7, with TRBD2 as a possible D gene (5 bases). Germline assignment: CDR1 GTSNPN and CDR2 SVGIG (reference sequence). This CDR3 has 12 amino acids. Trimming left V 5 bases short and J 0 bases short, with 8 bases between. In DNA, the CDR3 is TGTGCCTGGGGGAGACACTCCTACGAGCAGTACGTC. It codes for CAWGRHSYEQYV.

The V gene is TRBV6-7, the J gene TRBJ2-1; 7 bases line up with TRBD1. TRBV6-7 is classed as an ORF, of uncertain function. The V segment lost 5 bases and the J segment 7 bases; nucleotides outside the gene matches: 5. The CDR3 covers 13 residues. The DNA of the CDR3 is TGTGCCAGCAGTGGCTCGACAGGGAATGAGCAGTTCTTC. Its translation: CASSGSTGNEQFF.

V is TRBV28 and J is TRBJ2-1; perhaps TRBD1 as D (6 bases). The CDR3 has 12 residues. Germline loops: CDR1 MDHEN, CDR2 SYDVKM. The V end was cut by 4 bases, the J end by 14 bases, with 15 bases between. CDR3 region: CASSWDKSIKFF. CDR3 nucleotides: TGTGCCAGCAGTTGGGACAAATCGATTAAGTTCTTC.